The clone carrying this T cell receptor beta chain was recorded at least ten times. The CDR3 is made up of 17 amino acids. CDR1 and CDR2 (germline): MGHRA, YSYEKL. V dropped 4 bases and J dropped 0 bases, with 19 bases sitting between them. Using its own MiXCR run on the RT-PCR reads, TCRdb lists one record per CDR3 protein. The data contain more than 550,000 distinct CDR3 sequences, 12% to 15% of them singletons. The TCR originated in a female donor in good health, serving as a healthy control. Sequencing used memory CD4+ T cells from blood. The genes are TRBV4-1 and TRBJ2-7; weak D call: TRBD2 (5 bases). The CDR3 loop is CASSRGSPSGSSYEQYF. The CDR3 bases are TGCGCCAGCAGCCGGGGAAGCCCCAGCGGAAGCTCCTACGAGCAGTACTTC.